Listed here are 32 T cell receptor beta chains from one sample, sequenced in a study of blood T cell repertoires in COVID-19. Data came from immunoSEQ multiplex PCR; TCRdb stores just in-frame clones and leaves some out. Seen here are some 99,000 clones, 75% to 90% observed once, and the top ten hold 6.5% to 8%. The sequencing sample was made of peripheral blood. All receptors come from a woman aged 45-65 years with acute or convalescent COVID-19.

The chain links TRBV28 to TRBJ1-5; no clear D gene. Between the trimmed V and J ends, which lost 2 bases and 0 bases, there was a span of 8 bases. The CDR3 runs to 15 residues. Looked up from germline, CDR1 is MDHEN and CDR2 is SYDVKM. CDR3 amino acids: CASSLPRHSNQPQHF. CDR3 coding DNA: TGTGCCAGCAGTTTACCCAGACATAGCAATCAGCCCCAGCATTTT.

This clone has more than one count but fewer than ten. The chain carries TRBV28 and TRBJ1-5; no reliable D call. Trimming took off 1 base at V and 2 bases at J, with 12 bases between the two ends. Germline values: CDR1 MDHEN, CDR2 SYDVKM. The CDR3 contains 16 residues. The CDR3 bases are TGTGCCAGCAGTTTATACGGAAAGCTAGGCAATCAGCCCCAGCATTTT. Protein product: CASSLYGKLGNQPQHF.

V and J are TRBV2 and TRBJ2-3, with 7 bases aligning to TRBD2. This CDR3 contains 14 residues. Germline V gene sequence: CDR1 SNHLY, CDR2 FYNNEI. With 10 bases clipped from V and 4 bases from J, the junction kept 11 bases outside the gene matches. CDR3 nucleotides: TGTGCCATCACTGGGGGGGGGTCATCAGATACGCAGTATTTT. As protein: CAITGGGSSDTQYF.

The chain recombines TRBV18 with TRBJ1-1; 7 bases fit TRBD1. Germline CDR1 reads KGHSH; CDR2 reads LQKENI. The CDR3 has 13 amino acids. The V and J ends lost 7 bases and 1 base, in that order; junction bases with no gene match: 3. CDR3 region: CASLGQSNTEAFF. The CDR3, as DNA: TGTGCCAGCTTGGGACAGTCGAACACTGAAGCTTTCTTT. Variable domain in full (rest from reference TRBV18 and TRBJ1-1): NAGVMQNPRHLVRRRGQEARLRCSPMKGHSHVYWYRQLPEEGLKFMVYLQKENIIDESGMPKERFSAEFPKEGPSILRIQQVVRGDSAAYFCASLGQSNTEAFFGQGTRLTVV.

In its sample, this clone was seen a few times. Other nucleotide sequences in the sample specify the same CDR3. The chain couples TRBV12-3 or TRBV12-4 to TRBJ1-1; no firm D call. The V end was cut by 1 base, the J end by 1 base, with 4 bases between. The CDR3 contains 13 residues. For the CDR3, the DNA is TGTGCCAGCAGTTTAGGCGGGAACACTGAAGCTTTCTTT. Protein: CASSLGGNTEAFF.

V is TRBV29-1 and J is TRBJ1-1, with TRBD1 matching 7 bases. The CDR3 has 13 residues. Germline trimming cut 6 bases from V and 4 bases from J; bases unmatched to any gene: 8. Per germline, CDR1 SQVTM and CDR2 ANQGSEA. The CDR3 sequence is CSVVRTGATEAFF. For the CDR3, the DNA is TGCAGCGTGGTCCGGACAGGTGCCACTGAAGCTTTCTTT.

The chain links TRBV20-1 to TRBJ1-2; tentatively, D is TRBD1 (5 bases). Looked up from germline, CDR1 is DFQATT and CDR2 is SNEGSKA (reference sequence). Trimming removed 3 bases from V and 5 bases from J, with 25 bases in between. The CDR3 is 17 amino acids. The DNA for the CDR3 is TGCAGTGCTAGTCCTCTCATCCGTGACAGCCTTGCGTATGGCTACACCTTC. It translates to CSASPLIRDSLAYGYTF.

J is TRBJ2-2 and V is TRBV19, with D tentatively TRBD1 (5 bases). Trimming shortened V by 5 bases and J by 1 base, and 8 bases separated the two germline ends. Germline V CDR1 and CDR2: LNHDA, SQIVND (reference sequence). CDR3 length equals 14 residues. The CDR3 sequence: CASSVQVNTGELFF. The CDR3 DNA reads TGTGCCAGTAGTGTACAGGTGAACACCGGGGAGCTGTTTTTT.

This clone was picked up a small number of times. This chain joins TRBV19 and TRBJ1-2, with a tentative D call TRBD1 (6 bases). Germline V CDR1 and CDR2: LNHDA, SQIVND (reference sequence). This CDR3 contains 15 residues. Between the trimmed V and J ends, which lost 4 bases and 5 bases, there was a span of 17 bases. DNA for the CDR3: TGTGCCAGTAGTACCCGGACAGATCCTATTTATGGCTACACCTTC. Its translation is CASSTRTDPIYGYTF.

The genes are TRBV18 and TRBJ1-1; the D gene is possibly TRBD1 (5 bases). Germline CDR1 is KGHSH and CDR2 is LQKENI. V was shortened by 4 bases and J by 4 bases, with 10 bases between the two germline ends. The CDR3 spans 13 residues. CDR3: CASSLSRATEAFF. DNA for the CDR3: TGTGCCAGCTCACTCTCCAGGGCCACTGAAGCTTTCTTT.

This clone has only one observation. This chain joins TRBV30 and TRBJ1-5, with D perhaps matching TRBD1 (5 bases). Per germline, CDR1 GTSNPN and CDR2 SVGIG (reference sequence). V shed 4 bases and J shed 4 bases, with 14 bases lying between them. There are 14 residues in the CDR3. The CDR3 region is CAWNQGLKNQPQHF. The CDR3 DNA reads as TGTGCCTGGAATCAGGGTCTCAAGAATCAGCCCCAGCATTTT.

The chain is built from TRBV9 and TRBJ1-2; D gene uncertain. The CDR3 length is 12 residues. CDR1 and CDR2 (germline): SGDLS, YYNGEE. V was pared by 2 bases and J by 7 bases, with 9 bases between. In DNA, the CDR3 is TGTGCCAGCAGCGTCGGGTCAGCTGGCTACACCTTC. Translating it yields CASSVGSAGYTF.

This clone occurred once. The sample carries other DNA sequences with the same CDR3. CDR3 coding DNA: TGTGCCAGCAGCGTAGAGGCAGGAGCGGGTGAGCAGTACTTC. Protein: CASSVEAGAGEQYF. The chain is built from TRBV9 and TRBJ2-7; TRBD2 is a possible D gene (6 bases). V was pared by 0 bases and J by 7 bases, with 14 bases between. CDR3 size: 14 residues. From germline, CDR1 is SGDLS and CDR2 YYNGEE.

V is TRBV28 and J is TRBJ1-4; 7 nucleotides match TRBD1. The CDR3 runs to 14 residues. With 2 bases clipped from V and 4 bases from J, the junction kept 1 base outside the gene matches. Germline values: CDR1 MDHEN, CDR2 SYDVKM. The CDR3 region has the DNA TGTGCCAGCAGTTTACAGGGGGTTAATGAAAAACTGTTTTTT. It is translated as CASSLQGVNEKLFF. Filled out from reference TRBV28 and TRBJ1-4, the complete variable domain reads DVKVTQSSRYLVKRTGEKVFLECVQDMDHENMFWYRQDPGLGLRLIYFSYDVKMKEKGDIPEGYSVSREKKERFSLILESASTNQTSMYLCASSLQGVNEKLFFGSGTQLSVL.

The J gene is TRBJ2-2, the V gene TRBV5-1; TRBD1 might be the D (5 bases). CDR3 length equals 16 residues. Germline-derived CDR1 and CDR2 are SGHRS and YFSETQ. The V and J ends lost 4 bases and 3 bases respectively, with 16 bases between them. The CDR3: CASSPPVGRDTGELFF. CDR3 DNA: TGCGCCAGCAGCCCCCCCGTCGGCAGGGACACCGGGGAGCTGTTTTTT.

The rearrangement uses TRBV5-1 and TRBJ2-1, with TRBD1 matching 9 bases. V gave up 0 bases and J gave up 3 bases; unmatched junction bases: 4. The CDR3 consists of 16 residues. The germline gives CDR1 SGHRS, CDR2 YFSETQ. The CDR3 DNA follows: TGCGCCAGCAGCTTGGGTCCGGGACAGGGCTACAATGAGCAGTTCTTC. Translated: CASSLGPGQGYNEQFF.

The rearrangement uses TRBV5-4 and TRBJ1-2; D is perhaps TRBD1 (5 bases). The V gene lost 4 bases and the J gene lost 3 bases, with 13 bases spanning the gap. CDR1 and CDR2 (germline): SGHNT, YYREEE (reference sequence). CDR3 length: 14 amino acids. The CDR3 sequence: CASSEFEGDYGYTF. CDR3 in DNA: TGTGCCAGCAGCGAGTTTGAAGGGGACTATGGCTACACCTTC.

The V and J genes are TRBV15 and TRBJ2-7; D not resolved. The CDR3 has 12 residues. CDR1 LNHNV and CDR2 YYDKDF come from the germline V gene (reference sequence). V lost 0 bases, J lost 3 bases, and 3 bases lay in between. The CDR3 DNA reads as TGTGCCACCAGCAGAGACTTCTACGAGCAGTACTTC. Translating gives CATSRDFYEQYF.

This clone turned up a few times. The chain's CDR3 is CASSQDLEGTAKNIQYF. The CDR3 nucleotides are TGCGCCAGCAGCCAAGATCTGGAGGGCACAGCCAAAAACATTCAGTACTTC. The V call is TRBV4-1, the J call TRBJ2-4, with D possibly being TRBD2 (6 bases). The CDR3 has 17 residues. V was trimmed by 0 bases and J by 0 bases, leaving 12 bases between them. Germline V gives CDR1 MGHRA, CDR2 YSYEKL.

This CDR3 reads CASAGRVMNTEAFF. The CDR3 DNA reads as TGTGCCAGTGCGGGGAGGGTCATGAACACTGAAGCTTTCTTT. The V and J genes are TRBV19 and TRBJ1-1; the D is unclear. The germline gives CDR1 LNHDA, CDR2 SQIVND (reference sequence). The V end was cut by 8 bases, the J end by 0 bases, with 13 bases between. This CDR3 comprises 14 residues. The entire variable domain, with the rest obtained from reference TRBV19 and TRBJ1-1, is as follows: DGGITQSPKYLFRKEGQNVTLSCEQNLNHDAMYWYRQDPGQGLRLIYYSQIVNDFQKGDIAEGYSVSREKKESFPLTVTSAQKNPTAFYLCASAGRVMNTEAFFGQGTRLTVV.

This clone was seen just once. This chain connects TRBV5-5 to TRBJ1-1; a possible D gene is TRBD1 (5 bases). V gave up 0 bases and J gave up 10 bases, with 13 bases separating them. This CDR3 is 13 amino acids long. Germline assignment: CDR1 SGHKS and CDR2 YYEKEE (reference sequence). CDR3 region: CASSLDKMGGAFF. CDR3 sequence (DNA): TGTGCCAGCAGCTTGGACAAGATGGGGGGAGCTTTCTTT.

V is TRBV6-2 or TRBV6-3 and J is TRBJ1-5; perhaps TRBD1 as D (6 bases). The CDR3 is 14 amino acids. Germline CDR1 MNHEY, CDR2 SVGEGT. The V gene lost 4 bases and the J gene lost 6 bases, with 13 bases spanning the gap. The CDR3 DNA reads as TGTGCCAGCAGTTGGGGGGGCCCGGGTCAGCCCCAGCATTTT. Protein product: CASSWGGPGQPQHF.

The gene calls are TRBV3-1 (or the pseudogene TRBV3-2) and TRBJ2-3; D call uncertain. The germline V and J ends were trimmed by 4 bases and 0 bases, with 11 bases remaining between them. From germline, CDR1 is LGHDT and CDR2 YNNKEL (reference sequence). The CDR3 is 15 residues long. Here the CDR3 reads CASSPTHGSTDTQYF. CDR3 DNA: TGTGCCAGCAGCCCAACTCACGGGAGCACAGATACGCAGTATTTT.

The chain has TRBV12-5 and TRBJ1-2; 8 nucleotides agree with TRBD1. V was clipped by 1 base and J by 6 bases; unmatched bases: 7. Germline V CDR1 and CDR2: LGHNT, FRNRAP. This CDR3 is 15 amino acids long. CDR3 region: CASGLAPGGENGYTF. DNA for the CDR3: TGTGCTAGTGGTTTGGCCCCAGGGGGCGAGAATGGCTACACCTTC.

The rearrangement links TRBV4-2 to TRBJ1-2, with D possibly TRBD1 on 5 matching bases. Trimming took off 4 bases at V and 5 bases at J, with 20 bases between the two ends. The CDR3 length is 16 residues. Per germline, CDR1 LGHNA and CDR2 YNFKEQ. The CDR3 coding sequence is TGTGCCAGCAGCCTCCTGGAGGGAGCAGGGAAATATGGCTACACCTTC. Its translation: CASSLLEGAGKYGYTF.

V is TRBV24-1 and J is TRBJ2-7, with 10 bases lining up with TRBD1. V shed 4 bases, J shed 5 bases, and the junction held 7 bases outside the gene matches. Germline V gives CDR1 KGHDR, CDR2 SFDVKD. This CDR3 is 15 amino acids long. The CDR3 sequence: CATSEPTGTGDEQYF. Here the CDR3 DNA reads TGTGCCACCAGTGAGCCAACCGGGACAGGGGACGAGCAGTACTTC.

This clone was picked up one time. The chain carries TRBV30 and TRBJ1-6; D gene ambiguous. Trimming removed 0 bases from V and 5 bases from J, with 11 bases in between. The CDR3 is made up of 15 amino acids. Germline-derived CDR1 and CDR2 are GTSNPN and SVGIG (reference sequence). The CDR3 nucleotides read TGTGCCTGGAGTGTTATCGGACTGGATAATTCACCCCTCCACTTT. Amino acid sequence: CAWSVIGLDNSPLHF.

This clone has a handful of counts. This chain connects TRBV6-2 or TRBV6-3 to TRBJ1-5, with D tentatively TRBD1 (5 bases). CDR3 length equals 16 residues. Germline lookup yields CDR1 MNHEY and CDR2 SVGEGT. V shed 4 bases and J shed 4 bases, with 17 bases lying between them. CDR3 amino acids: CASSSWAGIPNQPQHF. CDR3 sequence (DNA): TGTGCCAGCAGTTCTTGGGCAGGGATTCCGAATCAGCCCCAGCATTTT.

The chain combines TRBV27 with TRBJ1-1, with D perhaps TRBD1 (5 bases). Germline V gene data show CDR1 as MNHEY and CDR2 as SMNVEV (reference sequence). V was pared by 6 bases and J by 0 bases, with 11 bases between. The CDR3 is made up of 14 amino acids. The CDR3 nucleotides are TGTGCCAGCAGGCGGGACGGAATGAACACTGAAGCTTTCTTT. Amino acids: CASRRDGMNTEAFF.

The V gene is TRBV10-2, the J gene TRBJ1-6, with TRBD1 identical over 12 bases. Germline assignment: CDR1 WSHSY and CDR2 SAAADI. V trimming: 5 bases; J trimming: 7 bases; junction bases outside the gene matches: 18. The CDR3 is 20 amino acids. The CDR3, as DNA: TGCGCCAGCAGTCGAACCCCTCTTCGGGACAGGGGGCATTGGAATTCACCCCTCCACTTT. This codes for CASSRTPLRDRGHWNSPLHF.

V and J are TRBV7-9 and TRBJ1-2, with D hard to call. V was cut by 0 bases and J by 6 bases, with 11 bases left in between. The CDR3 has 14 residues. From germline, CDR1 is SEHNR and CDR2 FQNEAQ (reference sequence). The CDR3 DNA is TGTGCCAGCAGCTTAGCACAGACCGTTGATGGCTACACCTTC. Translated: CASSLAQTVDGYTF.

Worth noting for this clone: In the same sample, other DNA sequences code for this CDR3. The chain recombines TRBV5-1 with TRBJ2-3; D not certain. Trimming removed 5 bases at V and 0 bases at J, with 7 bases between. Germline-derived CDR1 and CDR2 are SGHRS and YFSETQ. The CDR3 is made up of 13 amino acids. The CDR3 protein is CASSSYSTDTQYF. CDR3 DNA: TGCGCCAGCAGTTCTTATAGCACAGATACGCAGTATTTT.